This T cell receptor beta chain was identified during a study of T cell changes during pregnancy in multiple sclerosis. V shed 2 bases and J 2 bases; nucleotides not matched to a gene: 2. The germline V gene encodes CDR1 GTSNPN and CDR2 SVGIG (reference sequence). CDR3 length equals 14 residues. This table comes from immunoSEQ multiplex PCR, and its TCRdb copy is limited to in-frame clones, with some not included. The top ten clones hold more than 0.9% of a sample with 71,000 or so clones, roughly 92% of them seen once. The chain joins TRBV30 to TRBJ1-2; 10 nucleotides line up with TRBD1. Source: peripheral blood, taken in the third trimester of pregnancy. The receptor was derived from a female donor with multiple sclerosis, enrolled in a pregnancy study. CDR3: CAWSRDRGNYGYTF. CDR3 coding DNA: TGTGCCTGGAGTAGGGACAGGGGAAACTATGGCTACACCTTC.